The present TCR beta chain was sequenced within a study of human T cells and chemical hapten exposure. Across the study: The use of 2% DPC on 2 cm by 2 cm of upper inner arm skin constituted sensitization. Once 0.01% DPC had been applied to the upper back by patch test, readings were taken at 6 days.

The library gave individual cDNA molecules unique molecular identifiers. TCRdb redid the calling of the RACE reads with MiXCR, one entry per CDR3 protein. The sample lists fewer than 95,000 distinct CDR3 sequences; 10% were seen once. Time point defined: patch test 1, 2 weeks after DPC sensitization. Stated treatment: therapeutic diphenylcyclopropenone sensitization with weekly scalp DPC. Trimming removed 4 bases from V and 9 bases from J, with 10 bases in between. The CDR3 loop spans 12 amino acids. CDR1 and CDR2 from the germline V gene are SEHNR and FQNEAQ (reference sequence). V and J are TRBV7-9 and TRBJ2-1; D is uncertain. Specimen: whole blood, collected in connection with sensitization to the hapten diphenylcyclopropenone (DPC). This receptor was obtained from a man aged 35 to 55 with alopecia areata. Some clones in this sample may be carry-over from other donors' samples. CDR3 in DNA: TGTGCCAGCAGCTCCCTGAGCAGTGAGCAGTTCTTC. This codes for CASSSLSSEQFF.